This T cell receptor beta chain is from a study of lymphopenia after photon versus proton radiotherapy. Whole-study findings and limits: Relative stability marked proton patients; photon patients lost diversity and naive cells. After lymphocyte nadir, photon-treated repertoires showed oligoclonal expansion, especially CD8+ Temra.

TCRdb keeps only in-frame clones here, not all; method: immunoSEQ multiplex PCR. In the table there are roughly 67,000 clones, roughly 88% of which are singletons. Notes on this clone: The target antigen is unknown.

The CDR3 has 16 amino acids. The ends lost 5 bases at V and 2 bases at J; junction bases unmatched: 5. Germline CDR1 is MDHEN and CDR2 is SYDVKM. This sequence was found in a woman aged 70-85 years with pancreatic cancer. This sample comprised peripheral blood, obtained from a patient treated with photon-based radiotherapy. This rearrangement joins TRBV28 to TRBJ2-7; 14 positions match TRBD2. CDR3 in DNA: TGTGCCAGCAGTCTGGGGACTAGCGGGGGAACCTACGAGCAGTACTTC. Protein product: CASSLGTSGGTYEQYF.